These 30 T cell receptor beta chains originate from one sample sequenced in a study of cytomegalovirus exposure and HLA in healthy donors. Generated by immunoSEQ multiplex PCR, the TCRdb table keeps only in-frame clones and is missing some. The sample carries about 260,000 clones, roughly 87% recorded once. The sequenced material came from PBMCs. Receptor source: a woman aged 25 to 45 in good health and CMV-seronegative.

The V and J genes are TRBV29-1 and TRBJ1-2; D is ambiguous. V lost 4 bases to trimming and J lost 6 bases, with 9 bases between them. The CDR3 spans 11 residues. Germline V gives CDR1 SQVTM, CDR2 ANQGSEA. CDR3 residues: CSVGAEDGYTF. The CDR3 coding sequence is TGCAGCGTTGGTGCAGAAGATGGCTACACCTTC.

The V gene is TRBV30, the J gene TRBJ1-5; 7 bases agree with TRBD1. The germline gives CDR1 GTSNPN, CDR2 SVGIG (reference sequence). CDR3 length: 15 amino acids. Unmatched junction bases numbered 7, after V lost 2 bases and J lost 3 bases. CDR3 amino acids: CAWSNPGQFNQPQHF. CDR3 sequence (DNA): TGTGCCTGGAGTAATCCGGGACAGTTCAATCAGCCCCAGCATTTT.

The chain has TRBV5-6 and TRBJ2-6; TRBD1 matches at 8 bases. This CDR3 is 16 amino acids long. With V trimmed by 5 bases and J by 2 bases, 6 bases remained unmatched. Germline V gene data show CDR1 as SGHDT and CDR2 as YYEEEE. The CDR3 region has the DNA TGTGCCAGCAGACGCGACAGGGGTGCTGGGGCCAACGTCCTGACTTTC. Its protein is CASRRDRGAGANVLTF. Combining the CDR3 with reference TRBV5-6 and TRBJ2-6 gives the whole variable domain DAGVTQSPTHLIKTRGQQVTLRCSPKSGHDTVSWYQQALGQGPQFIFQYYEEEERQRGNFPDRFSGHQFPNYSSELNVNALLLGDSALYLCASRRDRGAGANVLTFGAGSRLTVL.

The rearrangement links TRBV6-1 to TRBJ1-1; D not resolved. V was shortened by 5 bases and J by 0 bases, with 10 bases between the two germline ends. The CDR3 totals 14 residues. Germline CDR1 MNHNS, CDR2 SASEGT. The CDR3 sequence is CASSWPGLNTEAFF. As DNA, the CDR3 is TGTGCCAGCAGTTGGCCGGGTTTGAACACTGAAGCTTTCTTT.

This clone was observed once. V usage is TRBV6-6 and J usage is TRBJ2-3; D is unclear. The CDR3 is 13 amino acids. Germline lookup yields CDR1 MNHNY and CDR2 SVGAGI (reference sequence). The germline V and J ends were trimmed by 5 bases and 6 bases, with 12 bases remaining between them. CDR3: CASSQFILDTQYF. Written as DNA, the CDR3 is TGTGCCAGCAGTCAGTTTATCTTGGATACGCAGTATTTT.

V and J are TRBV7-8 and TRBJ2-2, with D tentatively TRBD2 (6 bases). The V gene's germline CDR1 is SGHVS and CDR2 FQNEAQ. This CDR3 has 14 residues. V shed 3 bases and J shed 5 bases, with 10 bases lying between them. The CDR3 reads CASSFLTSTGELFF. CDR3 sequence (DNA): TGTGCCAGCAGCTTTCTGACTAGTACCGGGGAGCTGTTTTTT.

The V and J genes are TRBV2 and TRBJ2-4, with TRBD1 matching 9 bases. Germline values: CDR1 SNHLY, CDR2 FYNNEI. V shed 8 bases, J shed 4 bases, and the junction held 6 bases outside the gene matches. The CDR3 runs 14 residues. The CDR3 is CASATGQGKNIQYF. CDR3 nucleotides: TGTGCCAGCGCAACGGGACAGGGAAAAAACATTCAGTACTTC.

This clone has only one observation. The chain is built from TRBV14 and TRBJ2-7; TRBD1 matches at 8 bases. The length of the CDR3 is 13 residues. V lost 10 bases to trimming and J lost 3 bases; unmatched junction nucleotides: 8. CDR1 and CDR2 (germline): SGHDN, FVKESK. In DNA, the CDR3 is TGTGCCACCGTCCTCACAGGGGGCTACGAGCAGTACTTC. It is translated as CATVLTGGYEQYF. Full variable domain (outside the CDR3, taken from reference TRBV14 and TRBJ2-7): EAGVTQFPSHSVIEKGQTVTLRCDPISGHDNLYWYRRVMGKEIKFLLHFVKESKQDESGMPNNRFLAERTGGTYSTLKVQPAELEDSGVYFCATVLTGGYEQYFGPGTRLTVT.

This clone was detected once. V is TRBV27 and J is TRBJ2-1, with D possibly being TRBD2 (5 bases). This CDR3 contains 12 residues. The germline gives CDR1 MNHEY, CDR2 SMNVEV (reference sequence). Trimming removed 2 bases at V and 9 bases at J, with 8 bases between. CDR3 in amino acids: CASSLVGSEQFF. CDR3 in DNA: TGTGCCAGCAGTTTAGTAGGGAGTGAGCAGTTCTTC.

CDR3 coding DNA: TGTGCCAGCAGCGCCCGGGGGGATGAAGCTTTCTTT. This gives the protein CASSARGDEAFF. The chain uses TRBV11-1 and TRBJ1-1, with D maybe TRBD1 (5 bases). The CDR3 spans 12 residues. Germline V CDR1 and CDR2: SGHAT, FQDESV (reference sequence). Trimming cost V 5 bases and J 7 bases, with 11 bases left between them.

The chain has TRBV28 and TRBJ1-2, with TRBD1 identical over 8 bases. The CDR3 covers 14 residues. With 11 bases clipped from V and 6 bases from J, the junction kept 14 bases outside the gene matches. Germline-derived CDR1 and CDR2 are MDHEN and SYDVKM. DNA for the CDR3: TGTGCCGCATGCCCCAGGGGGCGAGTCCATGGCTACACCTTC. It is translated as CAACPRGRVHGYTF.

The chain couples TRBV4-3 to TRBJ2-7, with D possibly matching TRBD2 (6 bases). This CDR3 spans 14 amino acids. Germline V gene sequence: CDR1 LGHNA, CDR2 YSLEER. Trimming removed 4 bases from V and 3 bases from J, with 13 bases in between. The CDR3 spells CASSRGLTIYEQYF. CDR3 nucleotide sequence: TGCGCCAGCAGCCGGGGACTTACAATCTACGAGCAGTACTTC.

The chain combines TRBV9 with TRBJ2-1, with 10 bases fitting TRBD2. J gave up 8 bases and V 1 base, and 12 bases lay outside the gene matches. Germline-derived CDR1 and CDR2 are SGDLS and YYNGEE. The CDR3 covers 17 residues. CDR3 loop: CASSVRDPEREGDEQFF. The CDR3 nucleotides are TGTGCCAGCAGCGTAAGGGACCCCGAGCGGGAGGGCGATGAGCAGTTCTTC.

This chain uses TRBV10-3 with TRBJ2-3; D remains ambiguous. The germline V gene has CDR1 ENHRY and CDR2 SYGVKD. This CDR3 spans 13 amino acids. Trimming took 10 bases from V and 2 from J, leaving 13 bases between them. CDR3 residues: CATRTSVTDTQYF. The CDR3, as DNA: TGTGCCACCCGGACCAGTGTCACAGATACGCAGTATTTT.

The chain recombines TRBV9 with TRBJ2-2, with 8 bases aligning to TRBD2. This CDR3 comprises 15 residues. V shed 10 bases, J shed 6 bases, and the junction held 14 bases outside the gene matches. CDR1 is SGDLS and CDR2 is YYNGEE in the germline V gene. CDR3: CASGGGSGTAGELFF. CDR3 coding DNA: TGTGCCTCAGGAGGGGGTAGCGGGACTGCCGGGGAGCTGTTTTTT.

A single count supports this clone. The chain carries TRBV19 and TRBJ2-1; 8 nucleotides line up with TRBD1. Unmatched junction bases numbered 8, after V lost 8 bases and J lost 8 bases. Germline CDR1 reads LNHDA; CDR2 reads SQIVND (reference sequence). CDR3 length equals 13 residues. CDR3 DNA sequence: TGTGCCAGTGAGGGACAGGCATCGGATGAGCAGTTCTTC. Translating gives CASEGQASDEQFF.

This chain connects TRBV7-2 to TRBJ2-7; D unclear. The V and J ends lost 5 bases and 5 bases respectively, with 16 bases between them. The CDR3 runs to 14 residues. Germline loops: CDR1 SGHTA, CDR2 FQGNSA. Here the CDR3 DNA reads TGTGCCAGCAGCCCCCGGGCGCTTCTGGACGAGCAGTACTTC. This gives the protein CASSPRALLDEQYF.

The V call is TRBV11-2, the J call TRBJ2-1; D gene uncertain. The CDR3 loop spans 12 amino acids. Germline V CDR1 and CDR2: SGHAT, FQNNGV. Trimming removed 5 bases from V and 4 bases from J, with 6 bases in between. CDR3 amino acids: CASSLGYNEQFF. The CDR3 bases are TGTGCCAGCAGCCTGGGTTACAATGAGCAGTTCTTC.

The V gene is TRBV28, the J gene TRBJ1-3, with D perhaps matching TRBD1 (5 bases). Germline V gene sequence: CDR1 MDHEN, CDR2 SYDVKM. Trimming shortened V by 4 bases and J by 2 bases, and 9 bases separated the two germline ends. The CDR3 is 14 residues long. The CDR3 coding sequence is TGTGCCAGCAGTTGGGGGGGGGCTGGAAACACCATATATTTT. Translated, it gives CASSWGGAGNTIYF.

V gene TRBV5-1 combines with J gene TRBJ2-7; 8 bases match TRBD1. V lost 2 bases to trimming and J lost 1 base; unmatched junction nucleotides: 2. The length of the CDR3 is 14 residues. Germline CDR1 is SGHRS and CDR2 is YFSETQ. CDR3 sequence: CASSFGQGSYEQYF. CDR3 coding DNA: TGCGCCAGCAGCTTTGGACAGGGTTCCTACGAGCAGTACTTC.

The V and J genes are TRBV18 and TRBJ1-2; 7 bases agree with TRBD1. Germline V gene lookup returns CDR1 KGHSH and CDR2 LQKENI. The junction had 3 bases not matched to a gene; V was cut back by 4 bases and J by 4 bases. This CDR3 contains 13 residues. The CDR3 reads CASSLGTAYGYTF. DNA for the CDR3: TGTGCCAGCTCACTAGGGACAGCCTATGGCTACACCTTC.

V usage is TRBV7-8 and J usage is TRBJ2-2, with 9 bases fitting TRBD2. The CDR3 length is 16 residues. Germline V lookup: CDR1 SGHVS, CDR2 FQNEAQ. The V gene end was trimmed by 2 bases and the J gene end by 5 bases; junction bases not matched to a gene: 6. The CDR3 loop is CASSLISGSRTGELFF. The DNA for the CDR3 is TGTGCCAGCAGCTTAATTAGCGGGAGTCGTACCGGGGAGCTGTTTTTT.

This clone was detected a few times. The chain joins TRBV11-3 to TRBJ1-3; possibly TRBD1 for D (5 bases). From germline, CDR1 is SGHNT and CDR2 YENEEA. The V gene lost 5 bases and the J gene lost 3 bases, with 8 bases spanning the gap. The CDR3 loop spans 13 amino acids. The CDR3 reads CASSPGFGNTIYF. For the CDR3, the DNA is TGTGCCAGCAGCCCAGGGTTTGGAAACACCATATATTTT.

J is TRBJ2-2 and V is TRBV27, with D perhaps matching TRBD2 (5 bases). The germline V and J ends were trimmed by 6 bases and 5 bases, with 25 bases remaining between them. The CDR3 runs to 18 residues. Germline lookup yields CDR1 MNHEY and CDR2 SMNVEV (reference sequence). The CDR3, as DNA: TGTGCCAGCAGCTCTAGCTGGGTGTCGTATCAGAGGACCGGGGAGCTGTTTTTT. As protein: CASSSSWVSYQRTGELFF.

The rearrangement uses TRBV7-3 and TRBJ2-7; 13 bases align to TRBD2. Germline V gives CDR1 SGHTA, CDR2 FQGTGA. This CDR3 spans 14 amino acids. V was clipped by 1 base and J by 6 bases; unmatched bases: 0. In nucleotides, the CDR3 is TGTGCCAGCAGCTTAAGGACTAGCGGGAGCGAGCAGTACTTC. Translation gives CASSLRTSGSEQYF.

This clone was seen only a few times. The gene calls are TRBV9 and TRBJ1-3; D gene ambiguous. Deletions cut 6 bases from V and 4 bases from J, with 14 bases between. This CDR3 has 14 residues. Per germline, CDR1 SGDLS and CDR2 YYNGEE. DNA of the CDR3: TGTGCCAGCACCCAAAGCTTTACCGGAAACACCATATATTTT. Protein sequence: CASTQSFTGNTIYF.

With regard to this clone: Within the sample, other DNA sequences also encode this same CDR3. The J gene is TRBJ2-7, the V gene TRBV27; D is possibly TRBD2 (5 bases). The CDR3 has 13 amino acids. The V gene's germline CDR1 is MNHEY and CDR2 SMNVEV (reference sequence). Trimming took 3 bases from V and 1 from J, leaving 7 bases between them. The CDR3 nucleotides are TGTGCCAGCAGTTTTGGGAGATCCTACGAGCAGTACTTC. Translated: CASSFGRSYEQYF.

The gene calls are TRBV5-4 and TRBJ2-7; 7 bases fit TRBD2. Germline V lookup: CDR1 SGHNT, CDR2 YYREEE (reference sequence). The V and J ends lost 0 bases and 7 bases, in that order; junction bases with no gene match: 7. This CDR3 is built from 14 residues. CDR3 sequence (DNA): TGTGCCAGCAGCTTGGGTCTAGCGGAGTTAGAGCAGTACTTC. The encoded protein is CASSLGLAELEQYF. Supplemented by reference TRBV5-4 and TRBJ2-7, the full variable domain reads ETGVTQSPTHLIKTRGQQVTLRCSSQSGHNTVSWYQQALGQGPQFIFQYYREEENGRGNFPPRFSGLQFPNYSSELNVNALELDDSALYLCASSLGLAELEQYFGPGTRLTVT.

The J gene is TRBJ2-1, the V gene TRBV6-5, with TRBD2 matching over 7 bases. The CDR3 totals 16 residues. Germline V gives CDR1 MNHEY, CDR2 SVGAGI. V lost 4 bases to trimming and J lost 2 bases; unmatched junction nucleotides: 8. Here the CDR3 reads CASSFLGGSTYNEQFF. CDR3 nucleotides: TGTGCCAGCAGTTTTCTAGGCGGGAGTACCTACAATGAGCAGTTCTTC.

This clone appeared once. The chain employs TRBV6-6 and TRBJ2-7; 8 bases align to TRBD2. The ends lost 5 bases at V and 7 bases at J; junction bases unmatched: 10. Germline V gene lookup returns CDR1 MNHNY and CDR2 SVGAGI (reference sequence). CDR3 length: 14 residues. The CDR3 loop is CASSPKAGAWEQYF. The CDR3 DNA follows: TGTGCCAGCAGTCCCAAAGCGGGAGCGTGGGAGCAGTACTTC.